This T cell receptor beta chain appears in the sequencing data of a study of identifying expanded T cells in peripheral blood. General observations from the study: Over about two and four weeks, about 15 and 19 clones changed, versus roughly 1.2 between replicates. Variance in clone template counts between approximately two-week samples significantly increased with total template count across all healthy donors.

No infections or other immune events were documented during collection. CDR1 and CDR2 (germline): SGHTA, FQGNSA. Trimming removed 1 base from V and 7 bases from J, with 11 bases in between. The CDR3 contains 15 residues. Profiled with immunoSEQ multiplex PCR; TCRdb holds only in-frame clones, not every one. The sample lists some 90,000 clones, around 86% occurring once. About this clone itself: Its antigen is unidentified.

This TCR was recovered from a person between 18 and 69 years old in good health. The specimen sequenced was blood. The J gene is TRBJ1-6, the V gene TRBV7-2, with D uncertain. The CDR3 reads CASSLESRVNSPLHF. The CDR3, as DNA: TGTGCCAGCAGCTTAGAGAGTCGGGTAAATTCACCCCTCCACTTT.